This T cell receptor beta chain was sequenced during a study of shared clonotypes between healthy human individuals. Findings and limits, study-wide: On the whole, naive subsets had larger estimated richness than memory subsets had. It was observed that 5% to 6.5% of naive CD4 clonotypes were shared across several donors.

With respect to this clone: Its antigen is undetermined.

Every one of the donors was a Caucasian adult that lived in Nashville, Tennessee. Both subsets, CD45RA+ naive and CD45RA-negative memory, were split from the CD4+ cells. The V segment lost 2 bases and the J segment 2 bases; nucleotides outside the gene matches: 7. CDR1 is MGHDK, CDR2 SYGVNS, per germline. This CDR3 contains 17 residues. The protocol was immunoSEQ multiplex PCR, while the TCRdb copy is restricted to in-frame clones and leaves out a portion. Among roughly 2.2 million clones listed, 85% to 95% were seen once. The chain uses TRBV25-1 and TRBJ2-3; 10 bases line up with TRBD2. The clonotype comes from a man aged 18 to 29 in good health. Some clones in this sample may be carry-over from other donors' samples. The sequenced sample was naive CD4+ T cells from PBMCs. Subset given: CD45RA+ positively selected. CDR3 sequence (DNA): TGTGCCAGCAGTGAAGGGAAAACTAGCGGGAACACAGATACGCAGTATTTT. It yields the protein CASSEGKTSGNTDTQYF.